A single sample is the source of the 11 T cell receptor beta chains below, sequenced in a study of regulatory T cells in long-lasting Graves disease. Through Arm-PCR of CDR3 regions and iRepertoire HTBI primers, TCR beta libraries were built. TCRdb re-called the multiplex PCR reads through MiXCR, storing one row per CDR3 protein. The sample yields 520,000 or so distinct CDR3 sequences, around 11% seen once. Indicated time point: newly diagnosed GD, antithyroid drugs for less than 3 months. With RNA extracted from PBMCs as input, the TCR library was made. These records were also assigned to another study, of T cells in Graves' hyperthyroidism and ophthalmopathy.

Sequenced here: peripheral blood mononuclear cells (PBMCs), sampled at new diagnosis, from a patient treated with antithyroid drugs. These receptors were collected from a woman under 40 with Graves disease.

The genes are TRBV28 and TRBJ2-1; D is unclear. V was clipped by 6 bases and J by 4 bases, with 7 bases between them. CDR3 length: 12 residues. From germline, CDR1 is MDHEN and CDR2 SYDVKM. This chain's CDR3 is CASRRRYNEQFF. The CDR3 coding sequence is TGTGCCAGCAGGCGGCGGTACAATGAGCAGTTCTTC.

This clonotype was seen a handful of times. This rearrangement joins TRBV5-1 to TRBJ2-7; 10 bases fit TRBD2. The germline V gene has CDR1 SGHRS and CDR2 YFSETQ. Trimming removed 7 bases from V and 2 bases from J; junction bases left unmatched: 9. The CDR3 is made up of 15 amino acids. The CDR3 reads CASQIAGGPAYEQYF. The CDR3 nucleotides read TGCGCCAGCCAAATAGCGGGAGGTCCGGCCTACGAGCAGTACTTC.

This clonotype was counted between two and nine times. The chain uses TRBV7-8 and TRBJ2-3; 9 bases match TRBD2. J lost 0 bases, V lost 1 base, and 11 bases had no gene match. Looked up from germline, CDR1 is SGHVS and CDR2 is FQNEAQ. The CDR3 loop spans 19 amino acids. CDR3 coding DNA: TGTGCCAGCAGCTTAGATACTAGCGGGTGGCACTCTAGCACAGATACGCAGTATTTT. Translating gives CASSLDTSGWHSSTDTQYF.

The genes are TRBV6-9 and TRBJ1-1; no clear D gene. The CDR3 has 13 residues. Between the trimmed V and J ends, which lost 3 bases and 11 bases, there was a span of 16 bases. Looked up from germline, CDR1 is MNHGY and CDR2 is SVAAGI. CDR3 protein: CASSYSGPEGAFF. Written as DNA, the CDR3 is TGTGCCAGCAGTTACTCTGGGCCGGAGGGTGCTTTCTTT.

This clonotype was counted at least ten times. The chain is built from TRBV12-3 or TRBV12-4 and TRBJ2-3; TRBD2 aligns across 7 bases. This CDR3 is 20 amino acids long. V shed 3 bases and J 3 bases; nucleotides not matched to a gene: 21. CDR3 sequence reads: CASSFIWLRGRAPGTDTQYF. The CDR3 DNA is TGTGCCAGCAGTTTCATTTGGTTGAGAGGGAGGGCCCCAGGGACAGATACGCAGTATTTT.

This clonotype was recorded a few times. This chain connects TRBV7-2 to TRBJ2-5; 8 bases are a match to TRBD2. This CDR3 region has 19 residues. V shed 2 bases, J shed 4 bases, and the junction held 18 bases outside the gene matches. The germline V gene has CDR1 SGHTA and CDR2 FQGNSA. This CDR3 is CASSLFPGTSTVNGETQYF. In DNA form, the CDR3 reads TGTGCCAGCAGCTTATTCCCTGGGACTAGTACCGTAAATGGAGAGACCCAGTACTTC.

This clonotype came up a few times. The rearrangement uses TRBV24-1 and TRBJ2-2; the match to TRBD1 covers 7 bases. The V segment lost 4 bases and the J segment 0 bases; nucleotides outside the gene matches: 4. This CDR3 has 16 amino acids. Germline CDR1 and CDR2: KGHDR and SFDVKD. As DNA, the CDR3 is TGTGCCACCAGTGAAAACAGGGGCTCGAACACCGGGGAGCTGTTTTTT. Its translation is CATSENRGSNTGELFF.

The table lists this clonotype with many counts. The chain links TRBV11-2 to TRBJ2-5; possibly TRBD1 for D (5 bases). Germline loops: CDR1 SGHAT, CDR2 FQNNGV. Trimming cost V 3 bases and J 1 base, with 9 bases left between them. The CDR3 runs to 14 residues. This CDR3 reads CASSFWGSQETQYF. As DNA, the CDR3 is TGTGCCAGCAGCTTTTGGGGCAGCCAAGAGACCCAGTACTTC.

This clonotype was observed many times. The chain's CDR3 is CASTQGISGTSGRPYEQYF. The CDR3 DNA is TGTGCCAGCACCCAAGGCATCTCCGGGACTAGCGGGAGGCCCTACGAGCAGTACTTC. V usage is TRBV6-2 or TRBV6-3 and J usage is TRBJ2-7, with TRBD2 identical over 15 bases. The CDR3 totals 19 residues. Trimming at V came to 7 bases and at J to 2 bases, leaving 15 bases not matched to a gene. In germline, CDR1 is MNHEY, CDR2 SVGEGT.

The CDR3, as DNA: TGCGCCAGCAGCTTGGGGCTAGCGGATGGGACCGGGGAGCTGTTTTTT. This translates into CASSLGLADGTGELFF. The chain joins TRBV5-1 to TRBJ2-2, with TRBD2 identical over 7 bases. The CDR3 has 16 amino acids. V was pared by 0 bases and J by 5 bases, with 7 bases of the junction left unmatched. Germline-derived CDR1 and CDR2 are SGHRS and YFSETQ.

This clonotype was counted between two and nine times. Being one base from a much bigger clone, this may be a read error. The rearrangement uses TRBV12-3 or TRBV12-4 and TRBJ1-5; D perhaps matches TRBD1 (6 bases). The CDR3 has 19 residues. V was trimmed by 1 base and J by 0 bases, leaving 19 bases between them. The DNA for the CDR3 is TGTGCCAGCAGTTTAGACTATAGGACAGTAGGGTGTAGCAATCAGCCCCAGCATTTT. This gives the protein CASSLDYRTVGCSNQPQHF.